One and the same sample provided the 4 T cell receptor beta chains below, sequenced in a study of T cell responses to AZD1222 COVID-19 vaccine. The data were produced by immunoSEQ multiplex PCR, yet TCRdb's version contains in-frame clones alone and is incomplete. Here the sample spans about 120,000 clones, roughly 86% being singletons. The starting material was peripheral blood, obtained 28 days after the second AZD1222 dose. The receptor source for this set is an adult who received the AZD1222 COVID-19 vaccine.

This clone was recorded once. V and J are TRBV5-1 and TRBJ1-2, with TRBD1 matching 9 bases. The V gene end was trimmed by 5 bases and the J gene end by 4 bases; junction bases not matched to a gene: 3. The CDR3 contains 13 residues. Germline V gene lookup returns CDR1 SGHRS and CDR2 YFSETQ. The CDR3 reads CASSSDRGYGYTF. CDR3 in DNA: TGCGCCAGCAGTTCGGACAGGGGCTATGGCTACACCTTC.

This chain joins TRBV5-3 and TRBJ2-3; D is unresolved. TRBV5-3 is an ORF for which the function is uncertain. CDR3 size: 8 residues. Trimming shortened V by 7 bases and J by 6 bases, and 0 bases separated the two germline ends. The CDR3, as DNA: TGTGCCAGAGATACGCAGTATTTT. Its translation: CARDTQYF.

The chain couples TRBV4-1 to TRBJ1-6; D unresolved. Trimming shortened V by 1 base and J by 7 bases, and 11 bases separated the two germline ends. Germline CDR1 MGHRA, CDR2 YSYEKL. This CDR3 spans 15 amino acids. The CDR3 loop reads CASSQAQRKNSPLHF. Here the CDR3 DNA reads TGCGCCAGCAGCCAAGCCCAGCGAAAGAATTCACCCCTCCACTTT.

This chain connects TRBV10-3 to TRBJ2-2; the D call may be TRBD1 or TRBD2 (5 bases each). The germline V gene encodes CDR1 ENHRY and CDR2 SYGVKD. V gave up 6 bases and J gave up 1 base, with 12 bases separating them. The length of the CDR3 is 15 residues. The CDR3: CAIRAGTLNTGELFF. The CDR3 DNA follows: TGTGCCATCAGGGCCGGGACCCTGAACACCGGGGAGCTGTTTTTT.